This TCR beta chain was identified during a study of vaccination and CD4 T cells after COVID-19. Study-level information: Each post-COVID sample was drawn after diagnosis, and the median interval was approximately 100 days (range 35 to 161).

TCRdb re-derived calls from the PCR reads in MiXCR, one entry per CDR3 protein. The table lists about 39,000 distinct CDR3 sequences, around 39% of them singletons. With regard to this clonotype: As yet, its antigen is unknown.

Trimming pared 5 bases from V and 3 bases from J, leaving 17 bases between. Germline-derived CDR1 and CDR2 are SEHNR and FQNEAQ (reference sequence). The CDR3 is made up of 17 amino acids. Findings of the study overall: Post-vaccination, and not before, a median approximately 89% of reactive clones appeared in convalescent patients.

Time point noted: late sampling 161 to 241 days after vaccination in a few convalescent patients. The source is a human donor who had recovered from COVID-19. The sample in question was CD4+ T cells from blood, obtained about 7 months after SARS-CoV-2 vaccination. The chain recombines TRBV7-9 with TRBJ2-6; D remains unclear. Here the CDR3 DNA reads TGTGCCAGCAGCCCCGGGCCGCTTATGGGTGGGGCCAACGTCCTGACTTTC. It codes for CASSPGPLMGGANVLTF.